This T cell receptor (beta chain) stems from a study of shared clonotypes between healthy human individuals. Study-level results: Memory subsets generally showed lower estimated richness than naive subsets.

Points on this clone: Its specificity is unknown.

The CDR3 sequence is 13 residues long. Trimming cost V 5 bases and J 4 bases; bases outside gene matches: 3. Germline CDR1 SEHNR, CDR2 FQNEAQ (reference sequence). In the authors' workflow: ImmunoSEQ output lacked quality scores and full-length reads, limiting matched filtering. Produced via immunoSEQ multiplex PCR; TCRdb's table is partial and in-frame only. The V and J calls and the clone size are those of that table, but D and trimming were determined from the DNA. The sample includes millions of clones, roughly 93% of them seen just once. The clonotype was recovered from a man between 18 and 29 years old in good health. Some clones in this sample may be carry-over from other donors' samples. Specimen: naive CD4+ T cells from PBMCs. Sample subset: CD45RA+ positively selected. V is TRBV7-9 and J is TRBJ1-2, with 8 bases fitting TRBD1. The CDR3 loop is CASSRTGSYGYTF. The CDR3 DNA reads TGTGCCAGCAGCCGGACAGGGAGCTATGGCTACACCTTC.